This T cell receptor (beta chain) was profiled in a study of T cells after yellow fever vaccination (dated by TCRdb to about 2019). For the study in its entirety: The SMART-Seq v4 Ultra Low Input RNA kit was used to prepare libraries from fractions with low cell numbers. To follow T-cell clones before and after primary and booster YFV17D yellow fever vaccination, bulk TCR alpha and beta repertoires were sequenced over time. The cohort comprised two healthy male donors, one aged 18 to 29 and one aged 30 to 40 years. Blood was collected at multiple timepoints before and after primary and secondary immunization, and bulk PBMC replicates and cell subsets were isolated. Overall study outcomes, separate from this receptor: Compared with the primary T-cell response, the secondary T-cell response was faster but weaker, reaching its peak on day 5 rather than on day 15. Most clones expanded after primary vaccination (around 96% of CD4 and about 85% of CD8) were re-detected after the booster, suggesting that broad memory maintenance occurred. A small share of clonotypes occurred in both CD4 and CD8 compartments, likely arising from convergent recombination. Computational filtering was required because FACS-sorted repertoires could contain abundant contaminating clonotypes from the bulk population. Because the study included only a couple of donors, the extent to which the findings can be generalized is limited.

What this sample's treatment or condition label stands for: live attenuated yellow fever vaccine strain. At every blood-draw timepoint, two biological replicates of bulk PBMCs were collected. PBMCs were isolated from peripheral blood using a standard Ficoll-Paque protocol. RNA was extracted with TriZol from bulk PBMCs, CD4 and CD8 fractions, and dextramer-positive and dextramer-negative fractions. TCR cDNA was made using 5'RACE template switching, a step that added a universal primer site and unique molecular identifiers. Priming for cDNA synthesis came from both the TCR alpha and TCR beta constant segments. Two PCR steps were used to amplify libraries, with sample barcodes and sequencing adapters being added in the second step. Sequencing of libraries was performed on Illumina HiSeq 2500 (2x100 bp) or NovaSeq (2x150 bp). For the original study's pipeline: MIGEC was used to demultiplex reads and collapse the reads into UMI consensus sequences, and MiXCR was used for V(D)J alignment. Vaccine-responding clonotypes were identified with edgeR using replicate PBMC samples, with FDR below 0.01 and a log2 fold change above 5 up to day 15 being required. CD4 or CD8 identity was assigned to each bulk clonotype according to whether the clonotype was present at higher abundance in the sequenced CD4 repertoire or the sequenced CD8 repertoire. In TCRdb, the public reads were trimmed at Q25 with fastp and aligned with MiXCR, with productive beta chains retained. Each entry merges the rows of one CDR3 protein and shows their most common DNA and genes. TCRdb's processing, not the authors' own work, is the source of the V and J calls. This sample holds about 350,000 distinct CDR3 sequences; roughly 10% were observed only once. The ten biggest clones cover roughly 18% of the sample.

Sequences MNHNY (CDR1) and SVGAGI (CDR2) are obtained from the germline V gene (reference sequence). Relative to germline, V is 4 bases shorter and J is 8 bases shorter, with 6 bases between their ends. The CDR3 goes from the cysteine to the phenylalanine over 11 residues. Just CDR3 DNA is preserved here, 33 bases in frame from base 1. For this clonotype: The clone's antigen remains unknown. No base quality values were provided; no much bigger clone lies one nucleotide off.

This sequence was found in a man aged 18 to 29 who received the YFV17D yellow fever vaccine. Rearrangement joined TRBV6-6 to TRBJ1-3, with the D gene uncertain. The sample here was PBMCs, taken on the day of the first yellow fever vaccination. The CDR3 in this case is CASSSKDTIYF. The nucleotide sequence is TGTGCCAGCAGTTCAAAGGACACCATATATTTT.